This TCR beta chain was sequenced in a study of radiation and T cells in renal cell carcinoma. Study results and caveats: Baseline intratumoral clonotype presence is unknown without pretreatment biopsies. Top tumor clonotypes rose in blood 2 weeks post-radiation, then contracted.

The repertoire was sequenced with immunoSEQ multiplex PCR; TCRdb's copy has only in-frame clones and lacks some. The sample has fewer than 200,000 clones; around 90% are singletons. A remark on this clone: Its antigen is currently unknown.

Germline CDR1 is SGDLS and CDR2 is YYNGEE. The CDR3 runs 15 residues. V lost 3 bases and J lost 4, with 16 bases in between. As for time point: blood 4 weeks post-SBRT, at nephrectomy. This sample's treatment: 15 Gy SBRT to primary tumor, nephrectomy 4 weeks later. Nephrectomy followed 15 Gy stereotactic body radiation by 4 weeks. Blood was sampled at baseline, 2 weeks and 4 weeks after SBRT. Material: blood, obtained from a patient whose treatment included radiotherapy and nephrectomy. The chain has TRBV9 and TRBJ1-1; a weak D match, TRBD1 (6 bases). The clonotype was recovered from a woman in her fifties or sixties with renal cell carcinoma. The DNA of the CDR3 is TGTGCCAGCAGCGCAACGGACAGTCGCGGCACTGAAGCTTTCTTT. Translating it yields CASSATDSRGTEAFF.